This passage covers 9 T cell receptor beta chains from one sample sequenced in a study of T cells in Graves' hyperthyroidism and ophthalmopathy. The TCR beta CDR3 regions underwent amplification using RNA transcripts as the source. The HTBI set primed first-round TCR CDR3 RT-PCR. MiXCR was run by TCRdb on the multiplex PCR reads, yielding one entry per CDR3 protein. The table shows roughly 650,000 distinct CDR3 sequences, with more than 15% occurring only once. The sample consisted of blood. The source is a woman aged 40 to 49 with Graves' ophthalmopathy.

The chain joins TRBV7-3 to TRBJ2-5; a weak D match, TRBD2 (7 bases). The CDR3 is made up of 15 amino acids. The germline V and J ends were trimmed by 5 bases and 3 bases, with 16 bases remaining between them. CDR1 and CDR2 (germline): SGHTA, FQGTGA. DNA of the CDR3: TGTGCCAGCAGCCAAAGGGGGGGGACTAAAGAGACCCAGTACTTC. It yields the protein CASSQRGGTKETQYF.

This clonotype appeared a few times. V and J are TRBV12-3 or TRBV12-4 and TRBJ2-1; 13 bases align to TRBD2. Trimming removed 3 bases from V and 10 bases from J; junction bases left unmatched: 9. The CDR3 consists of 16 residues. The CDR3 protein is CASSFQVGLAGVEQFF. As DNA, the CDR3 is TGTGCCAGCAGTTTCCAGGTCGGACTAGCGGGGGTAGAGCAGTTCTTC.

As regards this clonotype: Possible read error: a much larger clone is one base away. The genes are TRBV28 and TRBJ1-2; D ambiguous. This CDR3 spans 11 amino acids. Germline V gives CDR1 MDHEN, CDR2 SYDVKM. The ends were cut back, 5 bases at V and 8 bases at J, with 9 bases in the middle. CDR3 sequence: CASSGGRGYTF. In DNA, the CDR3 is TGTGCCAGCAGTGGCGGTCGCGGCTACACCTTC.

This clonotype was counted many times. The J gene is TRBJ2-5, the V gene TRBV9, with D unclear. The CDR3 contains 14 residues. Trimming removed 0 bases from V and 5 bases from J, with 11 bases in between. Per the germline V gene, CDR1 is SGDLS and CDR2 is YYNGEE. DNA of the CDR3: TGTGCCAGCAGCGTAGGTTGGAACAGCGAGACCCAGTACTTC. Its protein is CASSVGWNSETQYF.

This clonotype was observed a handful of times. Given a much more abundant clone one base away, this may be a read error. The chain uses TRBV6-1 and TRBJ2-2; 10 nucleotides line up with TRBD2. CDR1 and CDR2 from the germline V gene are MNHNS and SASEGT. CDR3 length: 18 residues. CDR3 nucleotide sequence: TGTGCCAGCGGTGAAGGGACAGGACTAGCGGTTAACACCGGGGAGCTGTTTTTT. It yields the protein CASGEGTGLAVNTGELFF.

Many counts were recorded for this clonotype. The chain employs TRBV2 and TRBJ2-5; no reliable D call. Trimming removed 5 bases from V and 0 bases from J, with 19 bases in between. CDR3 length: 17 amino acids. CDR1 SNHLY and CDR2 FYNNEI come from the germline V gene. The DNA for the CDR3 is TGTGCCAGCAGTCCCTCACTTCGGGCGAGGCACCAAGAGACCCAGTACTTC. Its protein is CASSPSLRARHQETQYF.

This clonotype was seen at least ten times. The rearrangement uses TRBV11-2 and TRBJ2-1; D remains unclear. Germline V lookup: CDR1 SGHAT, CDR2 FQNNGV. Trimming removed 3 bases at V and 5 bases at J, with 8 bases between. The CDR3 consists of 13 residues. DNA for the CDR3: TGTGCCAGCAGCTTTTTACTCCACAATGAGCAGTTCTTC. As protein: CASSFLLHNEQFF.

This clonotype was counted between two and nine times. J is TRBJ2-3 and V is TRBV14; 7 positions agree with TRBD2. V lost 0 bases and J lost 8; bases outside the gene matches: 17. The germline V gene encodes CDR1 SGHDN and CDR2 FVKESK. CDR3 length: 18 residues. The CDR3 region is CASSQDSLYDFGGSTQYF. The CDR3 region has the DNA TGTGCCAGCAGCCAAGATAGCTTGTACGATTTCGGCGGGAGTACGCAGTATTTT.

The table lists this clonotype with a few counts. The chain combines TRBV19 with TRBJ1-4; no definite D call. The CDR3 spans 12 residues. Germline lookup yields CDR1 LNHDA and CDR2 SQIVND (reference sequence). The V and J ends lost 7 bases and 5 bases respectively, with 8 bases between them. CDR3: CASKEENEKLFF. The CDR3 DNA follows: TGTGCCAGTAAAGAGGAGAATGAAAAACTGTTTTTT.